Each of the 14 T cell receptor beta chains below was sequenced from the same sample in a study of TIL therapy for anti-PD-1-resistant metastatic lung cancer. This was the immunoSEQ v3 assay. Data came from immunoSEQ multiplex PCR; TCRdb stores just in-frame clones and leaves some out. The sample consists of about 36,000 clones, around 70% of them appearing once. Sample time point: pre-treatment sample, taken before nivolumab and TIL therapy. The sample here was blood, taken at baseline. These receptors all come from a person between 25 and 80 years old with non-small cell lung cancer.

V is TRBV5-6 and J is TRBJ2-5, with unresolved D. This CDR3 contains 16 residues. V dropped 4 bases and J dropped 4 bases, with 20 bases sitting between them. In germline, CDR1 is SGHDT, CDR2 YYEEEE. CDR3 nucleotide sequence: TGTGCCAGCAGCCTCCCTTGGCGGCTAGACCCAGAGACCCAGTACTTC. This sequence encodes CASSLPWRLDPETQYF.

The CDR3 sequence: CASSKAGADTQYF. The DNA of the CDR3 is TGCGCCAGCTCGAAAGCAGGAGCGGATACGCAGTATTTT. The chain recombines TRBV5-1 with TRBJ2-3; D ambiguous. Trimming took off 7 bases at V and 6 bases at J, with 15 bases between the two ends. The germline V gene has CDR1 SGHRS and CDR2 YFSETQ. This CDR3 contains 13 residues.

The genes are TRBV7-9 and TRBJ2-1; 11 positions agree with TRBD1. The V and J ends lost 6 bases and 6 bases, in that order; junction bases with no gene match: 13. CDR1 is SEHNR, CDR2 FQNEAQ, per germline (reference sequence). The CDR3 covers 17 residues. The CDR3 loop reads CASRSSWGTGGTNEQFF. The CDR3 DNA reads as TGTGCCAGCAGGTCCTCCTGGGGGACAGGGGGGACCAATGAGCAGTTCTTC.

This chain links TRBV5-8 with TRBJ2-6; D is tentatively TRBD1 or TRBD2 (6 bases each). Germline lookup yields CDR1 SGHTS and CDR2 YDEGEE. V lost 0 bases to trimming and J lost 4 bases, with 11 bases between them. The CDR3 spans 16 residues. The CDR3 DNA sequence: TGTGCCAGCAGCTTGGAGGGGGGAACGGGGGCCAACGTCCTGACTTTC. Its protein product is CASSLEGGTGANVLTF.

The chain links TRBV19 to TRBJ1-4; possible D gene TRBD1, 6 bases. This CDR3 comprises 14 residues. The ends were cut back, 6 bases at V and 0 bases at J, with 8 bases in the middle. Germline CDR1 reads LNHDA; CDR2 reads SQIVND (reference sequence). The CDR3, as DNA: TGTGCCAGTAGGAGGACAGCAACTAATGAAAAACTGTTTTTT. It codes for CASRRTATNEKLFF.

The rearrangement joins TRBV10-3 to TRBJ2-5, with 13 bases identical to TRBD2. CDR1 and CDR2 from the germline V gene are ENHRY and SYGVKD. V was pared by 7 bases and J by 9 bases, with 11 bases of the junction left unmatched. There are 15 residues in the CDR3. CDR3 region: CAITGTSGEDRAQYF. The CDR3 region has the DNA TGTGCCATCACCGGGACTAGCGGGGAGGACAGGGCCCAGTACTTC.

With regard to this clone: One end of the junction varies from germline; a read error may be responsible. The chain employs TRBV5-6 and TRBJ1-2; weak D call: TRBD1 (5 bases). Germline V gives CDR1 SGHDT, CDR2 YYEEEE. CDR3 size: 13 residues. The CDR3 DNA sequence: TGTGCCAGCACCTTCCCCCGAAACCGGGACCTTAAATTC. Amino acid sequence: CASTFPRNRDLKF.

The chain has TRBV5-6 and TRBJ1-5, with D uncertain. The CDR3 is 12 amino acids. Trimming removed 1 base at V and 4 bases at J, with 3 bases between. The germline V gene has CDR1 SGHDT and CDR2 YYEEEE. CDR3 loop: CASSLLNQPQHF. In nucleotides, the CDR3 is TGTGCCAGCAGCTTGTTGAATCAGCCCCAGCATTTT.

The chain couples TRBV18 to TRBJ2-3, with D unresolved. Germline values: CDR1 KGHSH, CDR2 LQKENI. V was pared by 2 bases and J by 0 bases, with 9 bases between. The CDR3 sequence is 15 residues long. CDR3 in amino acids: CASSPMQPSTDTQYF. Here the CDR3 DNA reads TGTGCCAGCTCACCAATGCAGCCCAGCACAGATACGCAGTATTTT.

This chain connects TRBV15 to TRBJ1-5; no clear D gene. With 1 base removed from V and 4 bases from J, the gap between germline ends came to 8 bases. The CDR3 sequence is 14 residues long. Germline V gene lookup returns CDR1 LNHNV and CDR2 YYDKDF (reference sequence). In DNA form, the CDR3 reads TGTGCCACCAGCAGAGTCCTGGGGAATCAGCCCCAGCATTTT. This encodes CATSRVLGNQPQHF.

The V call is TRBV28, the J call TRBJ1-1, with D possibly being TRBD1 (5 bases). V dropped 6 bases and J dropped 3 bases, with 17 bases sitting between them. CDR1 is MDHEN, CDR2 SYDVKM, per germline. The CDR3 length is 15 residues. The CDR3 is CASSTSAPGHTEAFF. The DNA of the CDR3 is TGTGCCAGCAGCACGTCGGCTCCGGGGCACACTGAAGCTTTCTTT. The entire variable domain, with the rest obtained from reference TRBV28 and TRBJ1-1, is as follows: DVKVTQSSRYLVKRTGEKVFLECVQDMDHENMFWYRQDPGLGLRLIYFSYDVKMKEKGDIPEGYSVSREKKERFSLILESASTNQTSMYLCASSTSAPGHTEAFFGQGTRLTVV.

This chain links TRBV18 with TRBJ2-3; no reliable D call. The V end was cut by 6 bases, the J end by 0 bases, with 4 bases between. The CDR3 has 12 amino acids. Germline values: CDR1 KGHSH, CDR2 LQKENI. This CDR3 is CASSPSTDTQYF. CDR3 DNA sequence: TGTGCCAGCTCGCCTAGCACAGATACGCAGTATTTT.

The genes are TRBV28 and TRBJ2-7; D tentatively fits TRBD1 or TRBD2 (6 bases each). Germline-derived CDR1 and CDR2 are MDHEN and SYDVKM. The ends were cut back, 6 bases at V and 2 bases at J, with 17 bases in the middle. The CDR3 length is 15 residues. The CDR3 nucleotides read TGTGCCAGCAGCAAATATCGGGGGCCAACCTACGAGCAGTACTTC. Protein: CASSKYRGPTYEQYF. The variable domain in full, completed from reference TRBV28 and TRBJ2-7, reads DVKVTQSSRYLVKRTGEKVFLECVQDMDHENMFWYRQDPGLGLRLIYFSYDVKMKEKGDIPEGYSVSREKKERFSLILESASTNQTSMYLCASSKYRGPTYEQYFGPGTRLTVT.

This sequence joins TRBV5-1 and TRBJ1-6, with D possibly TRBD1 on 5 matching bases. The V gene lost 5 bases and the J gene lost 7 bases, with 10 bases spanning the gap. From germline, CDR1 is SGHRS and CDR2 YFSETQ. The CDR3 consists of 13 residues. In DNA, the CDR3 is TGCGCCAGCAGTCGGGACGGGAATTCACCCCTCCACTTT. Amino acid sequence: CASSRDGNSPLHF.